This entry is about one T cell receptor beta chain. The record originates from a study of blood T cell repertoires in COVID-19. At the level of the study: COVID-19 samples collected from the United States, Italy and Spain covered acute and convalescent phases. Sources were T cells, B-cell-depleted T cells, or PBMCs; the material itself was cDNA or gDNA.

Participant reports of clinical history set cohort assignment. Under the authors' procedure: Amplification of reference gene primers provided the estimated nucleated cell counts. Some clones are missing from TCRdb's copy, which holds only in-frame ones; the method was immunoSEQ multiplex PCR. V, J and clone size derive from that table, while D and trimming were established from the DNA sequence. The sample includes 200,000 to 300,000 clones, around nine tenths seen only once; the top ten take roughly 4%. The sample comprised PBMCs or T cells enriched from blood (not recorded which). This clonotype originated in a young woman with acute COVID-19.

The CDR3 DNA follows: TGTGCCTTAAGTCCGGGACAGGGGGCTCGCCGAGGCTATGGCTACACCTTC. Translated, it gives CALSPGQGARRGYGYTF. V gene TRBV2 combines with J gene TRBJ1-2; 12 bases match TRBD1. Germline CDR1 is SNHLY and CDR2 is FYNNEI. Trimming cost V 11 bases and J 4 bases; bases outside gene matches: 17. CDR3 length equals 17 residues.